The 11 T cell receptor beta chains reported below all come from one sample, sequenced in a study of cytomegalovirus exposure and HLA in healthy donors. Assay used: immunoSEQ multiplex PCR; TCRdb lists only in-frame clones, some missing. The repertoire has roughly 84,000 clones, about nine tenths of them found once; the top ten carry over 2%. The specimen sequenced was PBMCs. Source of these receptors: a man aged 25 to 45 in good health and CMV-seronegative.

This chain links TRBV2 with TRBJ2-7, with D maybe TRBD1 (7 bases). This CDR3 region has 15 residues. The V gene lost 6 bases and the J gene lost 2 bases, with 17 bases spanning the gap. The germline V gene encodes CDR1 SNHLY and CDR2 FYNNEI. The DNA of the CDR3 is TGTGCCAGCAGCGCCCAGGGGGGCAGAACCTACGAGCAGTACTTC. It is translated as CASSAQGGRTYEQYF.

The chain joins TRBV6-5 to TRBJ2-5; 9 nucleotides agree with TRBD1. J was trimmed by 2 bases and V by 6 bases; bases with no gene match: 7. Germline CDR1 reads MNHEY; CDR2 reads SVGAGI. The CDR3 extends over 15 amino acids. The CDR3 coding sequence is TGTGCCAGCAGACCCCTGACAGGGGGTCAAGAGACCCAGTACTTC. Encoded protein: CASRPLTGGQETQYF.

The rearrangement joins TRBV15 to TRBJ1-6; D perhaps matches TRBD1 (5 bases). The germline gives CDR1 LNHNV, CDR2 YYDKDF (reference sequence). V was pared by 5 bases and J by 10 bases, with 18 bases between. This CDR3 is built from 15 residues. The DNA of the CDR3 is TGTGCCACCAGCCCGGCCGGGGGGTTGAGGTCACCCCTCCACTTT. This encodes CATSPAGGLRSPLHF. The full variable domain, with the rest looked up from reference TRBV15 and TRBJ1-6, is DAMVIQNPRYQVTQFGKPVTLSCSQTLNHNVMYWYQQKSSQAPKLLFHYYDKDFNNEADTPDNFQSRRPNTSFCFLDIRSPGLGDTAMYLCATSPAGGLRSPLHFGNGTRLTVT.

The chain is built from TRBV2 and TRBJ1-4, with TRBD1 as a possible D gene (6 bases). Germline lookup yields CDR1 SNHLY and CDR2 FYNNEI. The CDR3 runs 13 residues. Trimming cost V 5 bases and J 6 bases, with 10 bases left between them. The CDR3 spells CASSTGLDEKLFF. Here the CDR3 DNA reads TGTGCCAGCAGTACAGGGTTGGATGAAAAACTGTTTTTT.

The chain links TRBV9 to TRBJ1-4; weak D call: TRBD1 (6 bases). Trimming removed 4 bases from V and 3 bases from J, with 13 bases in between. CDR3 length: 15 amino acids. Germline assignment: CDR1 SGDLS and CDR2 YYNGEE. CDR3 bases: TGTGCCAGCAGCAGTAGGGGGTACTCTAATGAAAAACTGTTTTTT. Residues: CASSSRGYSNEKLFF. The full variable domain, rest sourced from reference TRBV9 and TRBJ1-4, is DSGVTQTPKHLITATGQRVTLRCSPRSGDLSVYWYQQSLDQGLQFLIQYYNGEERAKGNILERFSAQQFPDLHSELNLSSLELGDSALYFCASSSRGYSNEKLFFGSGTQLSVL.

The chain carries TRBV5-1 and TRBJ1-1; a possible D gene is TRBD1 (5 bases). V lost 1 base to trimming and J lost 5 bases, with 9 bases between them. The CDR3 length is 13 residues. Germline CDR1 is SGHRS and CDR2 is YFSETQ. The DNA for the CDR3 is TGCGCCAGCAGCTTGTGGGGGGAGACTGAAGCTTTCTTT. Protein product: CASSLWGETEAFF. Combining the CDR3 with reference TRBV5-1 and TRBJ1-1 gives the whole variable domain KAGVTQTPRYLIKTRGQQVTLSCSPISGHRSVSWYQQTPGQGLQFLFEYFSETQRNKGNFPGRFSGRQFSNSRSEMNVSTLELGDSALYLCASSLWGETEAFFGQGTRLTVV.

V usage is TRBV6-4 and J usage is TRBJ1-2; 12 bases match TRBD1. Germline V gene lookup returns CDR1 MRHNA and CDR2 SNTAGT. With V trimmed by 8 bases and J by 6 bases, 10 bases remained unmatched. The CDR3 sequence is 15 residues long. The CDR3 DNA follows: TGTGCCAGCCATGCCCCGGGACAGGGGGCGGATGGCTACACCTTC. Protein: CASHAPGQGADGYTF.

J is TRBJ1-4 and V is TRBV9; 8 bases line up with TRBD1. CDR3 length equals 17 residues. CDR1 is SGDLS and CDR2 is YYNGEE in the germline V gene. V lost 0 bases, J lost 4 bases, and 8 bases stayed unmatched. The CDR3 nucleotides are TGTGCCAGCAGCGTAGGTTCAGGGGGCAGCAATAATGAAAAACTGTTTTTT. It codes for CASSVGSGGSNNEKLFF.

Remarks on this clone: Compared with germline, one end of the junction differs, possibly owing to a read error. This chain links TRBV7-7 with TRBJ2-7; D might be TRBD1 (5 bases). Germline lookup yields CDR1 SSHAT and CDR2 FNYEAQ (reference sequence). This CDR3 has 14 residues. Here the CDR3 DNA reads TGTGCTAGCAGCCCAAATCAGGGATCCTACGAGCAGTACTTC. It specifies CASSPNQGSYEQYF.

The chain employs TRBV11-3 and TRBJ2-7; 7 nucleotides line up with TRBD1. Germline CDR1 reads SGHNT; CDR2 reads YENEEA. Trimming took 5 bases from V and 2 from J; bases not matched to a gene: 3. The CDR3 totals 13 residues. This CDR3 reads CASSPGQAYEQYF. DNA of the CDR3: TGTGCCAGCAGCCCTGGACAGGCCTACGAGCAGTACTTC.

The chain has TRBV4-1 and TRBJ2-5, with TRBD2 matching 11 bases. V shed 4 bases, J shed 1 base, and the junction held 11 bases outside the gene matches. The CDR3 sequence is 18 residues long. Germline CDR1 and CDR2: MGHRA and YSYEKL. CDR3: CASSPRLAGMVPQETQYF. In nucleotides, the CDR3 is TGCGCCAGCAGCCCCAGACTAGCGGGAATGGTCCCCCAAGAGACCCAGTACTTC.